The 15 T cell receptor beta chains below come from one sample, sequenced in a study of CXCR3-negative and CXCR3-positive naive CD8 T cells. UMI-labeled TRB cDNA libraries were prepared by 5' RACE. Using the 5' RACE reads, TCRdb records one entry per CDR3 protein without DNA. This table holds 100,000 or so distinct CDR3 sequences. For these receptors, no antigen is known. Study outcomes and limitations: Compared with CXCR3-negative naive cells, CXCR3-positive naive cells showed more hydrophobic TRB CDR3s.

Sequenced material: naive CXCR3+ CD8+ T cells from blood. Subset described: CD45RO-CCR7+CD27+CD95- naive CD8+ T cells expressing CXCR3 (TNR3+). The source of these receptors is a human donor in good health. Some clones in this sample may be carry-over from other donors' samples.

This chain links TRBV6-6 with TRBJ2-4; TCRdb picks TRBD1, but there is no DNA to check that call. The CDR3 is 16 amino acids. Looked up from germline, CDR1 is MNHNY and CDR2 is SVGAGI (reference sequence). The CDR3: CASSEPDRVAKNIQYF.

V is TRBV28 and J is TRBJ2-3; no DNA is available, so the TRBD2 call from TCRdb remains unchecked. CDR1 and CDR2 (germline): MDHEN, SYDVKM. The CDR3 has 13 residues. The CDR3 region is CASSLGTPDTQYF.

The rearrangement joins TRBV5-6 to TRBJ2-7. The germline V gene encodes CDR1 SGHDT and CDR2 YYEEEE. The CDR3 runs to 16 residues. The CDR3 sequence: CASSLAVESFLGEQYF.

The CDR3 sequence is CASSFLGAGSTGELFF. V gene TRBV28 combines with J gene TRBJ2-2; with no DNA, the TCRdb D assignment of TRBD2 cannot be verified. Germline V lookup: CDR1 MDHEN, CDR2 SYDVKM. The CDR3 length is 16 residues.

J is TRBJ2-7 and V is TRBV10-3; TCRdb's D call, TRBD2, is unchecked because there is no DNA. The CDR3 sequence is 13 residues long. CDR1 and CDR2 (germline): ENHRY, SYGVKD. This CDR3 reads CATGSGSKNEQYF.

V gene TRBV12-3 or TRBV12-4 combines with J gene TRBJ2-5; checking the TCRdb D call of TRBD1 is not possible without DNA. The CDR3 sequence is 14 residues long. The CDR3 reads CASSLGDSRETQYF.

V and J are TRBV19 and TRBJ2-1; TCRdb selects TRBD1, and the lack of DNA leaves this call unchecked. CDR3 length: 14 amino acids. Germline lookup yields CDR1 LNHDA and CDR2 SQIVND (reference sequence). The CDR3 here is CASSITGGINEQFF.

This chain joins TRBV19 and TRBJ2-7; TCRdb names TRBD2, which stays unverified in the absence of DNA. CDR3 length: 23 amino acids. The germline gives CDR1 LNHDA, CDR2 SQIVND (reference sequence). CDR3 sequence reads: CASKGPGGDTSTPGLAGVYEQYF.

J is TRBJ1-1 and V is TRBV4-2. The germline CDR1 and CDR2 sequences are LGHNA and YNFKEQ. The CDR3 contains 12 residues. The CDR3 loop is CASSQGSTEAFF.

CDR3: CASSQQTGNNGYTF. The V call is TRBV3-1, the J call TRBJ1-2; TCRdb outputs TRBD1, but without DNA this stays unchecked. Germline CDR1 LGHDT, CDR2 YNNKEL (reference sequence). This CDR3 comprises 14 residues.

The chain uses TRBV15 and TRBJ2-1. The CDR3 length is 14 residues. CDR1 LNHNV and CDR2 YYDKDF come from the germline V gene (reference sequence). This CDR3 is CATSHKRSYNEQFF.

The CDR3 loop reads CASSLDGRLGTEAFF. The chain couples TRBV7-2 to TRBJ1-1; TCRdb names TRBD1, which stays unverified in the absence of DNA. Germline V CDR1 and CDR2: SGHTA, FQGNSA. CDR3 size: 15 residues.

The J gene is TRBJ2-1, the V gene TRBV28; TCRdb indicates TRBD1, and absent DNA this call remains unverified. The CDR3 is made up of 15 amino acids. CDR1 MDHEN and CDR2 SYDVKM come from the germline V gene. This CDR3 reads CASSSDSGTYNEQFF.

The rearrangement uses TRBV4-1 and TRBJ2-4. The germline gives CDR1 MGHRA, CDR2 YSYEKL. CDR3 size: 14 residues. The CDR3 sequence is CASSQVSAKNIQYF.

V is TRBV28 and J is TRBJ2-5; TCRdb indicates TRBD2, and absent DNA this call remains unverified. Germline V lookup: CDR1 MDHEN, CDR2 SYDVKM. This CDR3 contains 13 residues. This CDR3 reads CASKPSWEETQYF.